This T cell receptor (beta chain) was found in a study of blood T cells in healthy people across ages. Next came a second PCR, run for about 7 to 12 cycles, which used a sample-barcoded 5' primer along with a J-beta primer mix. TCRdb itself ran the 5' RACE reads through MiXCR, one entry per CDR3 protein. The table shows fewer than 2,000,000 distinct CDR3 sequences, with about 39% occurring only once. The CDR3 spans 18 residues. V dropped 3 bases and J dropped 7 bases, with 27 bases sitting between them. This clonotype has more than one count but fewer than ten. The gene calls are TRBV12-3 or TRBV12-4 and TRBJ1-2; D not resolved. Sequencing was done on a sample of blood. The sequence was obtained from a human donor in good health. Here the CDR3 DNA reads TGTGCCAGCAGTTTTCTTCTGGACTTACTGGGTCCTGACGCTGGCTACACCTTC. This encodes CASSFLLDLLGPDAGYTF.